This TCR beta chain was observed in a study of blood T cells in healthy people across ages. Study findings and constraints: A conclusive naive versus antigen-experienced comparison was prevented by the unsorted PBMCs.

Together with a sample-barcoded 5' primer, a J-beta primer mix was included in a second PCR lasting about 6 to 12 cycles. Each CDR3 protein gets one entry after TCRdb re-called the 5' RACE reads with MiXCR. The data hold fewer than 800,000 distinct CDR3 sequences, with roughly 21% observed a single time. With regard to this clonotype: The antigen is undetermined. One junction end disagrees with the germline gene, perhaps due to a read error.

Sequenced sample: blood. The clonotype comes from a man between 65 and 79 years old in good health.

CDR3 region: CASSYTGTLFF. The CDR3 nucleotides are TGTGCCAGCAGTTACACCGGGACTCTGTTCTTC. The chain combines TRBV6-5 with TRBJ2-7, with D tentatively TRBD2 (6 bases). The CDR3 length is 11 residues. Per germline, CDR1 MNHEY and CDR2 SVGAGI.